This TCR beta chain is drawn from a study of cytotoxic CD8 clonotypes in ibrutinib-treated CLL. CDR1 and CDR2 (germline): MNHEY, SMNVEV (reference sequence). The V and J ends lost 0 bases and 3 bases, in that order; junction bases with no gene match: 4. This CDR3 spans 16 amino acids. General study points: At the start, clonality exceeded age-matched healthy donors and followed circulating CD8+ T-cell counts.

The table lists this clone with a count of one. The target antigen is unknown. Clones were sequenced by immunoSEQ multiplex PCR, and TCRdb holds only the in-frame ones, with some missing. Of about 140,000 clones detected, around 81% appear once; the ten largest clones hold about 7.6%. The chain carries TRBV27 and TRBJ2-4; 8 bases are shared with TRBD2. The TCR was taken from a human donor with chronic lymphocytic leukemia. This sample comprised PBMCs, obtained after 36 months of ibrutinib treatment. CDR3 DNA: TGTGCCAGCAGTTTATCCGGCGGGGGGCTCAAAAACATTCAGTACTTC. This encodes CASSLSGGGLKNIQYF.